A selection of T cell receptor beta chains follows, all from one sample in a study of T-cell reconstitution after alpha-beta-depleted transplantation in children. TCRdb fed the PCR reads into MiXCR, producing one record per CDR3 protein. Of 500,000 to 650,000 distinct CDR3 sequences in the sample, under 15% were seen once. Sample: PBMCs, mostly from graft donor cells, taken 360 days after TCRalphabeta/CD19-depleted stem cell transplant. The receptors were gathered from a male patient younger than 18 who had a stem cell transplant for acute myeloid leukemia, so the T cells may come from the graft donor. Each CDR3 is given with its conserved first and last residue. Each record gives: clone size, V gene, J gene, CDR3 length, D gene, CDR3 protein, CDR3 DNA. The D gene is left open where the match is weak. Expanded clones are given a class, and other clones once, few, many or no size at all.

>.|TRBV14|TRBJ2-2|16|TRBD2
CASSLLAGSDTGELFF
TGTGCCAGCAGCCTCTTAGCGGGGTCGGACACCGGGGAGCTGTTTTTT
>few|TRBV20-1|TRBJ1-5|13|.
CSALFGSNQPQHF
TGCAGTGCTCTTTTCGGTAGCAATCAGCCCCAGCATTTT
>many|TRBV5-6|TRBJ2-3|14|.
CASSLALSTDTQYF
TGTGCCAGCAGCTTAGCCCTTAGCACAGATACGCAGTATTTT
>few|TRBV12-3/TRBV12-4|TRBJ2-7|14|TRBD1
CASSWTGASYEQYF
TGTGCCAGCAGTTGGACAGGGGCCTCCTACGAGCAGTACTTC
>.|TRBV28|TRBJ2-5|14|TRBD1
CASSFPQGRETQYF
TGTGCCAGCAGTTTCCCACAGGGGAGAGAGACCCAGTACTTC
>few|TRBV5-1|TRBJ2-1|14|TRBD2
CASTRTSLGNEQFF
TGCGCCAGCACTCGGACTAGTTTGGGCAATGAGCAGTTCTTC
>few|TRBV20-1|TRBJ2-7|14|TRBD2
CSARGAGAPSGQYF
TGCAGTGCTAGAGGAGCGGGAGCCCCTAGCGGGCAGTACTTC
>few|TRBV10-3|TRBJ2-3|14|.
CAISEPLTRDTQYF
TGTGCCATCAGTGAGCCACTGACTCGGGATACGCAGTATTTT
>.|TRBV6-1|TRBJ2-3|16|.
CASRDLGPIGTDTQYF
TGTGCCAGCAGGGACCTAGGCCCTATAGGCACAGATACGCAGTATTTT
>.|TRBV3-1|TRBJ2-3|16|.
CASSQDWGRGSDTQYF
TGTGCCAGCAGCCAAGATTGGGGCAGGGGCTCAGATACGCAGTATTTT